What follows are 21 T cell receptor beta chains derived from one specimen sequenced in a study of T cell changes during pregnancy in multiple sclerosis (dated by TCRdb to the late 2010s). The library was produced with the immunoSEQ multiplex PCR assay. TCRdb holds this immuneACCESS table with in-frame rearrangements only. Some clones are missing; in checked studies, unresolved V genes explain under half, and the rest has no known cause. The sample includes over 50,000 clones, with more than 80% observed a single time. The ten largest account for approximately 1% of the sample. The material sequenced was peripheral blood, taken in the first trimester of pregnancy. All receptors come from a female donor in good health, enrolled as a control in a pregnancy study.

This rearrangement joins TRBV9 to TRBJ1-4, with 9 bases aligning to TRBD1. Germline assignment: CDR1 SGDLS and CDR2 YYNGEE. This CDR3 contains 17 residues. The junction had 15 bases not matched to a gene; V was cut back by 4 bases and J by 8 bases. The CDR3 loop reads CASSPSSRGQGWEKLFF. CDR3 sequence (DNA): TGTGCCAGCAGCCCGTCCTCGAGGGGACAGGGATGGGAAAAACTGTTTTTT.

V usage is TRBV5-5 and J usage is TRBJ2-7; 7 bases are a match to TRBD2. V trimming: 6 bases; J trimming: 5 bases; junction bases outside the gene matches: 11. Germline lookup yields CDR1 SGHKS and CDR2 YYEKEE (reference sequence). The CDR3 covers 14 residues. The CDR3: CASTQRGGRDEQYF. The CDR3 DNA reads TGTGCCAGCACCCAACGGGGAGGGCGGGACGAGCAGTACTTC.

The chain joins TRBV5-1 to TRBJ1-1, with 9 bases that match TRBD1. Germline CDR1 and CDR2: SGHRS and YFSETQ. With 3 bases clipped from V and 0 bases from J, the junction kept 9 bases outside the gene matches. The CDR3 runs to 17 residues. CDR3 loop: CASSSRTGANMNTEAFF. The CDR3 DNA reads TGCGCCAGCAGCTCTAGGACAGGGGCTAATATGAACACTGAAGCTTTCTTT.

The chain combines TRBV9 with TRBJ2-1; the D gene is possibly TRBD1 (6 bases). The CDR3 totals 13 residues. Looked up from germline, CDR1 is SGDLS and CDR2 is YYNGEE. The germline V and J ends were trimmed by 4 bases and 9 bases, with 14 bases remaining between them. The CDR3 loop reads CASSLLGGSEQFF. CDR3 coding DNA: TGTGCCAGCAGCTTACTAGGGGGTTCTGAGCAGTTCTTC.

The chain uses TRBV19 and TRBJ2-1; 7 nucleotides match TRBD1. The CDR3 consists of 17 residues. Trimming at V came to 5 bases and at J to 9 bases, leaving 19 bases not matched to a gene. Per germline, CDR1 LNHDA and CDR2 SQIVND (reference sequence). The CDR3 protein is CASSRDSIMGRVREQFF. DNA for the CDR3: TGTGCCAGTAGTCGGGACAGTATCATGGGAAGGGTGCGTGAGCAGTTCTTC.

The gene calls are TRBV30 and TRBJ2-7; D remains ambiguous. Germline CDR1 reads GTSNPN; CDR2 reads SVGIG (reference sequence). The CDR3 totals 19 residues. With 0 bases removed from V and 4 bases from J, the gap between germline ends came to 28 bases. CDR3 nucleotide sequence: TGTGCCTGGAGTGTGCGTGGAACCCAAATGCTCTACGGCGGATACGAGCAGTACTTC. Its protein is CAWSVRGTQMLYGGYEQYF.

V is TRBV7-3 and J is TRBJ2-4; D perhaps matches TRBD1 (6 bases). Trimming shortened V by 5 bases and J by 5 bases, and 13 bases separated the two germline ends. Germline loops: CDR1 SGHTA, CDR2 FQGTGA. The CDR3 is 14 amino acids. In nucleotides, the CDR3 is TGTGCCAGCAGCGACCTGACAGGAGAAAACATTCAGTACTTC. It codes for CASSDLTGENIQYF.

The rearrangement uses TRBV9 and TRBJ2-5; 11 bases agree with TRBD2. This CDR3 is built from 16 residues. Germline V lookup: CDR1 SGDLS, CDR2 YYNGEE. V was pared by 6 bases and J by 2 bases, with 9 bases of the junction left unmatched. The CDR3 is CASTPGSSGGQETQYF. Here the CDR3 DNA reads TGTGCCAGCACGCCGGGTTCTAGCGGGGGGCAAGAGACCCAGTACTTC.

The chain couples TRBV19 to TRBJ2-7, with 11 bases that match TRBD1. V dropped 7 bases and J dropped 4; count of bases not matched to a gene: 6. The CDR3 runs 14 residues. The germline V gene encodes CDR1 LNHDA and CDR2 SQIVND (reference sequence). DNA of the CDR3: TGTGCCAGTACTTCCGGGACAGGGGGTTACGAGCAGTACTTC. This gives the protein CASTSGTGGYEQYF.

The rearrangement links TRBV7-3 to TRBJ2-1; 8 bases map to TRBD2. CDR1 is SGHTA and CDR2 is FQGTGA in the germline V gene. The CDR3 contains 17 residues. The V and J ends lost 5 bases and 0 bases, in that order; junction bases with no gene match: 9. The CDR3 here is CASSPRAGASSYNEQFF. The CDR3 DNA sequence: TGTGCCAGCAGCCCGAGAGCGGGGGCAAGCTCCTACAATGAGCAGTTCTTC.

The rearrangement joins TRBV6-5 to TRBJ2-3; possibly TRBD2 for D (7 bases). Trimming took off 0 bases at V and 6 bases at J, with 16 bases between the two ends. CDR3 length: 16 amino acids. CDR1 and CDR2 (germline): MNHEY, SVGAGI. CDR3 bases: TGTGCCAGCAGTTACTCAGGGCGGGGGCTTGGGGATACGCAGTATTTT. Its translation is CASSYSGRGLGDTQYF.

This rearrangement joins TRBV5-1 to TRBJ1-1; 10 bases line up with TRBD1. V dropped 0 bases and J dropped 1; count of bases not matched to a gene: 0. CDR1 and CDR2 from the germline V gene are SGHRS and YFSETQ. This CDR3 comprises 15 residues. The CDR3: CASSLGTGGNTEAFF. The CDR3, as DNA: TGCGCCAGCAGCTTGGGGACAGGGGGGAACACTGAAGCTTTCTTT. The variable domain in full, completed from reference TRBV5-1 and TRBJ1-1, reads KAGVTQTPRYLIKTRGQQVTLSCSPISGHRSVSWYQQTPGQGLQFLFEYFSETQRNKGNFPGRFSGRQFSNSRSEMNVSTLELGDSALYLCASSLGTGGNTEAFFGQGTRLTVV.

The CDR3 region has the DNA TGTGCCAGCTCACCACTTGAGGAGGCCACTGAAGCTTTCTTT. This sequence encodes CASSPLEEATEAFF. This chain connects TRBV18 to TRBJ1-1; D call uncertain. The CDR3 extends over 14 amino acids. Germline CDR1 is KGHSH and CDR2 is LQKENI. The germline V and J ends were trimmed by 1 base and 4 bases, with 10 bases remaining between them.

V usage is TRBV5-6 and J usage is TRBJ2-5; TRBD1 matches at 8 bases. V shed 3 bases and J 7 bases; nucleotides not matched to a gene: 8. The CDR3 is made up of 14 amino acids. CDR1 and CDR2 from the germline V gene are SGHDT and YYEEEE. The CDR3 DNA reads as TGTGCCAGCAGCTCTCTCGGACAGGGAGGGACCCAGTACTTC. This gives the protein CASSSLGQGGTQYF.

This sequence joins TRBV2 and TRBJ1-2; 10 nucleotides align to TRBD1. The germline CDR1 and CDR2 sequences are SNHLY and FYNNEI. With 8 bases clipped from V and 7 bases from J, the junction kept 1 base outside the gene matches. The length of the CDR3 is 11 residues. This CDR3 reads CASRDRGGYTF. CDR3 in DNA: TGTGCCAGCCGGGACAGGGGTGGCTACACCTTC.

The V call is TRBV25-1, the J call TRBJ1-2; a possible D gene is TRBD1 (5 bases). The CDR3 totals 14 residues. Germline V CDR1 and CDR2: MGHDK, SYGVNS. Between the trimmed V and J ends, which lost 3 bases and 2 bases, there was a span of 10 bases. CDR3 sequence (DNA): TGTGCCAGCAGTGATTGGGGGGAGAACTATGGCTACACCTTC. Translation: CASSDWGENYGYTF.

The chain links TRBV10-3 to TRBJ1-6; 10 nucleotides line up with TRBD1. Germline trimming cut 6 bases from V and 7 bases from J; bases unmatched to any gene: 0. The germline CDR1 and CDR2 sequences are ENHRY and SYGVKD. This CDR3 is 13 amino acids long. CDR3 sequence reads: CAIRDRGNSPLHF. CDR3 bases: TGTGCCATCAGGGACAGGGGGAATTCACCCCTCCACTTT.

The chain employs TRBV5-1 and TRBJ1-2, with 8 nucleotides matching TRBD1. Per germline, CDR1 SGHRS and CDR2 YFSETQ. The CDR3 is made up of 16 amino acids. V lost 5 bases to trimming and J lost 3 bases; unmatched junction nucleotides: 12. The CDR3 is CASRTTGVQGYYGYTF. CDR3 in DNA: TGCGCCAGCAGAACGACAGGGGTTCAGGGGTACTATGGCTACACCTTC. Complete variable domain (other parts from reference TRBV5-1 and TRBJ1-2): KAGVTQTPRYLIKTRGQQVTLSCSPISGHRSVSWYQQTPGQGLQFLFEYFSETQRNKGNFPGRFSGRQFSNSRSEMNVSTLELGDSALYLCASRTTGVQGYYGYTFGSGTRLTVV.

V usage is TRBV19 and J usage is TRBJ1-1, with D possibly matching TRBD1 (5 bases). The CDR3 is 13 residues long. Per germline, CDR1 LNHDA and CDR2 SQIVND (reference sequence). The V gene lost 0 bases and the J gene lost 11 bases, with 13 bases spanning the gap. In DNA form, the CDR3 reads TGTGCCAGTAGTATAGACCGAAGGGGATCGGCTTTCTTT. Its protein is CASSIDRRGSAFF. Variable domain in full (rest from reference TRBV19 and TRBJ1-1): DGGITQSPKYLFRKEGQNVTLSCEQNLNHDAMYWYRQDPGQGLRLIYYSQIVNDFQKGDIAEGYSVSREKKESFPLTVTSAQKNPTAFYLCASSIDRRGSAFFGQGTRLTVV.

The rearrangement uses TRBV5-1 and TRBJ2-7; 9 positions match TRBD2. The germline V gene has CDR1 SGHRS and CDR2 YFSETQ. The ends lost 5 bases at V and 3 bases at J; junction bases unmatched: 3. CDR3 length equals 13 residues. The CDR3 DNA follows: TGCGCCAGCAGGACTAGCGGACACTACGAGCAGTACTTC. Translation gives CASRTSGHYEQYF.

This clone is a singleton in its sample. V and J are TRBV28 and TRBJ2-1; no clear D gene. The CDR3 totals 15 residues. Germline V gene lookup returns CDR1 MDHEN and CDR2 SYDVKM. V was clipped by 6 bases and J by 3 bases, with 15 bases between them. The CDR3 sequence is CASRPPPSLYNEQFF. The DNA for the CDR3 is TGTGCCAGCAGACCACCCCCTAGTCTCTACAATGAGCAGTTCTTC.